The 20 T cell receptor beta chains below come from one sample, sequenced in a study of CXCR3-negative and CXCR3-positive naive CD8 T cells. Researchers prepared the TRB cDNA libraries using 5' RACE with UMI labels. Reanalyzing the 5' RACE reads, TCRdb keeps one entry per CDR3 protein, without DNA. This repertoire includes tens of thousands of distinct CDR3 sequences. Sequencing was done on a sample of naive CXCR3- CD8+ T cells from blood. Subset meaning: CD45RO-CCR7+CD27+CD95- naive CD8+ T cells lacking CXCR3 (TNR3-). All receptors come from a human donor in good health. Some clones in this sample may be carry-over from other donors' samples.

This rearrangement joins TRBV7-9 to TRBJ2-5. Germline CDR1 is SEHNR and CDR2 is FQNEAQ (reference sequence). The CDR3 is 15 residues long. CDR3 region: CASSHMWQEPETQYF.

The chain links TRBV7-9 to TRBJ2-3. The CDR3 loop spans 16 amino acids. Germline values: CDR1 SEHNR, CDR2 FQNEAQ (reference sequence). The CDR3 protein is CASSLAPAISTDTQYF.

This chain uses TRBV5-1 with TRBJ1-2. This CDR3 comprises 12 residues. Germline lookup yields CDR1 SGHRS and CDR2 YFSETQ. Here the CDR3 reads CASSLSSQGYTF. Complete variable domain (other parts from reference TRBV5-1 and TRBJ1-2): KAGVTQTPRYLIKTRGQQVTLSCSPISGHRSVSWYQQTPGQGLQFLFEYFSETQRNKGNFPGRFSGRQFSNSRSEMNVSTLELGDSALYLCASSLSSQGYTFGSGTRLTVV.

The chain uses TRBV28 and TRBJ2-1; TCRdb outputs TRBD2, but without DNA this stays unchecked. CDR3 size: 19 residues. Germline values: CDR1 MDHEN, CDR2 SYDVKM. The CDR3 protein is CAIGQGLSGSFLWENEQFF. The complete variable domain, with remaining parts taken from reference TRBV28 and TRBJ2-1, reads DVKVTQSSRYLVKRTGEKVFLECVQDMDHENMFWYRQDPGLGLRLIYFSYDVKMKEKGDIPEGYSVSREKKERFSLILESASTNQTSMYLCAIGQGLSGSFLWENEQFFGPGTRLTVL.

The chain uses TRBV7-9 and TRBJ2-5; TCRdb's assignment of TRBD1 cannot be checked, as there is no DNA. The CDR3 runs to 11 residues. The V gene's germline CDR1 is SEHNR and CDR2 FQNEAQ (reference sequence). The chain's CDR3 is CASNPGETQYF.

The J gene is TRBJ2-5, the V gene TRBV6-5; the TCRdb call, TRBD2, lacks DNA for checking. This CDR3 comprises 19 residues. The germline gives CDR1 MNHEY, CDR2 SVGAGI. CDR3 protein: CASSYSWTSGGTREETQYF.

The chain combines TRBV9 with TRBJ2-7; TCRdb proposes TRBD2, but this gene call is untestable without DNA. CDR1 SGDLS and CDR2 YYNGEE come from the germline V gene. CDR3 length: 14 residues. CDR3 loop: CASSVGGVPYEQYF.

The CDR3 spells CASSFPGTGDTEAFF. The chain combines TRBV7-9 with TRBJ1-1; the TRBD1 assignment by TCRdb is unverifiable without DNA. The germline CDR1 and CDR2 sequences are SEHNR and FQNEAQ (reference sequence). The length of the CDR3 is 15 residues. The full variable domain, in which reference TRBV7-9 and TRBJ1-1 provide the parts outside the CDR3, is DTGVSQNPRHKITKRGQNVTFRCDPISEHNRLYWYRQTLGQGPEFLTYFQNEAQLEKSRLLSDRFSAERPKGSFSTLEIQRTEQGDSAMYLCASSFPGTGDTEAFFGQGTRLTVV.

This chain connects TRBV29-1 to TRBJ2-1; TCRdb outputs TRBD2, but without DNA this stays unchecked. The germline V gene encodes CDR1 SQVTM and CDR2 ANQGSEA. The CDR3 length is 14 residues. This chain's CDR3 is CSVVAGPSYNEQFF.

The chain employs TRBV7-2 and TRBJ2-5; TCRdb reports TRBD2, a call that lacks DNA to check it against. The CDR3 extends over 15 amino acids. Germline CDR1 SGHTA, CDR2 FQGNSA. CDR3 residues: CASSEERGGHETQYF. Full variable domain (missing parts from reference TRBV7-2 and TRBJ2-5): GAGVSQSPSNKVTEKGKDVELRCDPISGHTALYWYRQSLGQGLEFLIYFQGNSAPDKSGLPSDRFSAERTGGSVSTLTIQRTQQEDSAVYLCASSEERGGHETQYFGPGTRLLVL.

The rearrangement links TRBV29-1 to TRBJ1-1. Germline V gene sequence: CDR1 SQVTM, CDR2 ANQGSEA. This CDR3 is 12 amino acids long. CDR3 loop: CSVDSGDTEAFF.

Here the CDR3 reads CASSQDLAGGPRYNEQFF. The chain recombines TRBV4-3 with TRBJ2-1; TCRdb's D gene call, TRBD2, goes unchecked for lack of DNA. This CDR3 region has 18 residues. CDR1 LGHNA and CDR2 YSLEER come from the germline V gene.

V and J are TRBV29-1 and TRBJ2-7; TCRdb's D call of TRBD1 is untestable without DNA. CDR3 size: 15 residues. Germline V lookup: CDR1 SQVTM, CDR2 ANQGSEA. CDR3 residues: CSVVFRDTPGIEQYF.

The rearrangement joins TRBV29-1 to TRBJ2-7; TCRdb's D call of TRBD1 is untestable without DNA. Germline loops: CDR1 SQVTM, CDR2 ANQGSEA. This CDR3 contains 13 residues. The CDR3 sequence: CSVGTGVPYEQYF.

This chain uses TRBV29-1 with TRBJ2-2. CDR3 length: 13 amino acids. CDR1 is SQVTM, CDR2 ANQGSEA, per germline. The CDR3 is CSVEDRMAGELFF.

Considering frequency, this clonotype is medium-sized (0.01 to 0.1%). The V and J genes are TRBV18 and TRBJ2-1; no DNA is available, so the TRBD1 call from TCRdb remains unchecked. The CDR3 extends over 13 amino acids. Germline V gene data show CDR1 as KGHSH and CDR2 as LQKENI. This chain's CDR3 is CASSHLVREEQFF.

This chain links TRBV2 with TRBJ2-1. The CDR3 sequence is 13 residues long. Germline V CDR1 and CDR2: SNHLY, FYNNEI. The CDR3 loop reads CASSFGTNNEQFF.

The V and J genes are TRBV14 and TRBJ1-4. The CDR3 runs to 15 residues. Germline V gene sequence: CDR1 SGHDN, CDR2 FVKESK. The CDR3 spells CASSQGSGFGEKLFF.

The chain carries TRBV12-3 or TRBV12-4 and TRBJ2-7; as DNA is missing, the TRBD2 call by TCRdb cannot be tested. The CDR3 is 14 amino acids. The CDR3 is CASSWAGPAMEQYF.

The chain combines TRBV4-2 with TRBJ2-5; lacking DNA, the TRBD2 call made by TCRdb goes unchecked. The germline CDR1 and CDR2 sequences are LGHNA and YNFKEQ. The CDR3 spans 16 residues. Here the CDR3 reads CASSQGPLVVQETQYF.